Sequencing of this TCR beta chain was carried out in a study of cytomegalovirus exposure and HLA in healthy donors (dated by TCRdb to the late 2010s). About the study as a whole: According to an earlier analysis of 450 to 650 of the donors, 150 million to 200 million T cells yielded over 100 million unique TCR beta sequences and around 280 Gb of sequence data. An early release that covered several hundred HLA-typed donors contained around 300 gigabases of sequencing data and approximately 85 million unique TCR sequences. Of the 300 to 500 genotyped donors, approximately 80% were placed in the genetic ancestry cluster associated with self-reported Caucasian donors. The study aimed to test whether cataloging public T cell receptors could reveal signatures of past pathogen exposure. The T cell repertoires of several hundred subjects were profiled by immunosequencing and related to cytomegalovirus serostatus. Besides the first cohort of hundreds of subjects, a separate validation cohort made up of roughly 120 different subjects was used. The study combined high-throughput TCR immunosequencing, statistical association of individual TCRs with disease status, and machine learning to predict cytomegalovirus infection status. A later analysis re-examined previously published TCR beta repertoires from just over 650 donors and added high-resolution HLA genotyping to investigate patterns of TCR occurrence. The later analysis used no new phenotypic data to find candidate immune exposures, relying instead on TCR beta sequences and their occurrence across donors. An earlier analysis of several hundred of the donors used high-throughput TCR beta sequencing to judge whether each TCR beta V gene segment behaved as functional or pseudogenic. Donor age, sex, ethnicity and CMV serostatus were compiled alongside the repertoire data. A later genetic analysis took genome-wide SNP genotypes for about three fifths of the 666 donors and used that subset as a discovery cohort. All discovery cohort repertoires had been generated using a single sequencing platform. Class I and class II HLA loci were covered by the typing at four-digit resolution. The number of donors typed differed by locus, with about 620-630 for A, B, C, DRB1 and DQB1, more than 500 for DQA1, 600 to 610 for DPA1, and over 400 for DPB1. About five DR-DQ haplotypes were treated as single units for association and clustering because of strong linkage in the cohort. Across 300 to 400 genotyped donors of the cohort, an average of about 240,000 unique TCR beta nucleotide sequences per donor were sequenced, and roughly a sixth of those sequences were non-productive.

The cohort was made up of approximately 670 healthy bone marrow donors. All cohort members were sampled while nominally healthy, although unrecorded immune exposures were likely present. The donor was CMV seropositive and was included in the group of 289 seropositive cohort members. A peripheral blood sample was provided by each donor, and peripheral blood mononuclear cells were used for TCR beta sequencing. Genomic DNA was extracted from the blood cell samples with the Qiagen DNeasy Blood Extraction Kit. The germline V gene specifies SGHRS as CDR1 and YFSETQ as CDR2. Measured from the cysteine to the phenylalanine, the CDR3 is 12 residues long. The read is trimmed to its CDR3 DNA, 36 bases read in frame from base 1. V is reduced by 2 bases and J by 8 bases, leaving a spacing of 10 bases between them. What the work shows at the level of the full study, not this receptor alone: Presence/absence analyses assumed roughly uniform sequencing depth across donors, an assumption that may not hold. Assigning TCR associations to individual alleles was difficult when HLA alleles, especially DR and DQ, strongly co-occurred. Compared with the roughly 670-donor mean, donors in an Asian-associated ancestry cluster had fewer N-insertions in productive TCRs, according to a later genetic analysis. A later genetic analysis associated a missense DCLRE1C variant with V-gene and J-gene trimming of TCR beta chains, and an independent cohort replicated the association. In an earlier analysis of about 600 of the donors, most TCR beta V segments appeared in productive rearrangements about 87% or about 30% of the time, broadly matching IMGT annotations. Because some donors lacked HLA typing at each locus, the association tests relied only on the typed subset. A few of the identified cytomegalovirus-associated TCR beta chains were confirmed in vitro to be specific for cytomegalovirus antigens. The sequencing pipeline was judged likely to have produced a cluster of highly shared sequence variants as a technical artifact. In a later analysis, TCR association rates were found to vary across HLA loci, with the most associated TCRs seen for DRB1 alleles and the fewest for HLA-C alleles. It was suggested by the authors that the approach could potentially be generalized to other disease states and immunological phenotypes. Most CMV-associated TCR beta chains appeared to be HLA-restricted in a later analysis, and the HLA associations seemed to be driven largely by CMV exposure. Correlated functional status among segregating V segments might reflect linkage disequilibrium, but an unknown experimental factor could not be ruled out. The cohort was sequenced for TCR beta chains only, and without alpha or paired-chain data the features that could be detected were limited. The classifier was reported to diagnose cytomegalovirus status with high specificity and sensitivity in both the original cohort and the validation cohort. Because the 87-base-pair reads could not distinguish some IMGT-functional V segments, including TRBV6-2 and TRBV6-3, those segments were excluded. The only immune exposure information available for the cohort was CMV serostatus. Most TCR sequences were observed very rarely across donors, whereas some public TCRs were present in many individuals. In a later analysis, HLA-associated TCR beta chains were found to be more clonally expanded and to have lower generation probabilities than equally common non-associated chains. According to a later analysis, parvovirus B19, influenza, CMV and Epstein-Barr virus appeared linked to several top co-occurrence clusters. In the study, about 150 TCR beta chains were listed as associated with cytomegalovirus. Because counts were too low, about 15 rarely observed V segments, including chromosome 9 orphons, were left out of the earlier analysis of a few hundred of the donors. A further reported finding was that TCR beta sequences accurately predicted the HLA-A and HLA-B alleles for most subjects in the first cohort. At a false discovery rate of 0.05, a later analysis linked under 20,000 TCR beta sequences to specific HLA alleles.

The library came from the immunoSEQ multiplex PCR assay. For the multiplex PCR, a mixture combining 60 forward primers for TCR Vbeta segments and 13 reverse primers for TCR Jbeta segments was used. A multiplex PCR assay on genomic DNA amplified the CDR3 region of rearranged TCR beta genes. Amplified TCR beta libraries were sequenced as 87-base-pair reads on the Illumina HiSeq System. Per the source publication's procedure: Across the roughly 700 repertoires, a later analysis counted 75 million to 90 million unique TCR beta chains, around 11 million of which were shared by at least two donors. Raw reads were error-corrected and collapsed into unique sequences by a nearest-neighbor algorithm in which closely related sequences were merged to remove PCR and sequencing errors. Alignment of CDR3 sequences to IMGT reference sequences was used to assign V, D and J gene segments. For a sequence to be retained, a match of at least six nucleotides was required to both a V gene segment and a J gene segment. A rearrangement was called productive if the CDR3 had no stop codons and remained in frame with V and J, and every other rearrangement was called non-productive. Following IMGT convention, CDR3 was defined as the stretch from the second conserved V-encoded cysteine up to the conserved J-encoded phenylalanine. Sequences without an unambiguous match to a single V gene segment were excluded from the earlier analysis of a few hundred of the donors. An earlier analysis of roughly 590 of the donors called V segments functional above 56.7% productive rearrangements and segregating when the between-donor standard deviation exceeded 5%. A statistical classification framework was built for diagnosing cytomegalovirus status from the catalog of TCR beta chain sequences. V and J gene assignment, in a later analysis, came from comparing TCR nucleotide sequences with IMGT/GENE-DB human TR gene sequences. The TCRdist pipeline was used in a later analysis to assign CDR3 sequences and most-parsimonious VDJ recombination scenarios. In a later analysis, every TCR beta chain was defined by the combination of its CDR3 amino acid sequence and its V-gene family, and reads without a unique V-gene family were dropped. A later analysis removed several hundred highly shared, low-generation-probability nucleotide sequences to deal with suspected cross-contamination and a sequencing artifact. A later analysis calculated a clonal expansion index for each public chain from normalized within-repertoire ranks of inferred template counts. Generation probabilities in a later analysis came from a VDJ recombination model fitted to out-of-frame rearrangements, and those results were checked against IGoR. In a later analysis, hypergeometric tests were used to score TCR-TCR, TCR-HLA and TCR-CMV co-occurrence, with a repertoire-size bias correction applied to TCR pairs. To estimate false discovery rates, a later analysis permuted the HLA or CMV assignments 20 times. In a later analysis, co-occurring TCRs were grouped using DBSCAN, and TCRdist sequence similarity was added for clustering within HLA-allele-positive subsets. Repertoires with fewer than 30,000 or more than 120,000 public chains were left out of co-occurrence clustering, as were four to six repertoires with anomalous nucleotide sharing. TCRdb stores this immuneACCESS table with in-frame sequences only. Part of the clones is absent; in the studies checked, under half of the shortfall reflects unresolved V genes, and no reason is known for the rest. The V and J calls and clone size were taken over from that table, and D and trimming were inferred from the DNA. In all, the sample holds 150,000 to 200,000 clones, and 84% of those were seen once. In total, the top ten clones hold under 5% of the sample.

Notes on this clone: Its antigen is currently not known. No clone much larger than this one lies a single base away; base qualities are absent.

Sequencing used PBMCs. The chain links TRBV5-1 with TRBJ1-2; TRBD1 could be the D gene, as 6 bases match. This receptor was obtained from a girl aged 10 to 17 in good health and CMV-seropositive. The encoded CDR3 is CASSLTGFGYTF. In nucleotide form, the sequence is TGCGCCAGCAGCTTAACAGGGTTCGGCTACACCTTC.